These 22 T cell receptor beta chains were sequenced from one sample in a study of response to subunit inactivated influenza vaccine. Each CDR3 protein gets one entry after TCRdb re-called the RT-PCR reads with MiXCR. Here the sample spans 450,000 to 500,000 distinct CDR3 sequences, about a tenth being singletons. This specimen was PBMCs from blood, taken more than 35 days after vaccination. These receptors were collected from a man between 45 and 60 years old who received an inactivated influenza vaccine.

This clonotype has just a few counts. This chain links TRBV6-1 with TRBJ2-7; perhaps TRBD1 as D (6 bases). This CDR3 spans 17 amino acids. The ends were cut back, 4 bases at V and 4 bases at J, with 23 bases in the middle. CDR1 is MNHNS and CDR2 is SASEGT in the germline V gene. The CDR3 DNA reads TGTGCCAGCAGTGCCGCCCGATCCAGGACAGCTTTATACGAGCAGTACTTC. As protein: CASSAARSRTALYEQYF.

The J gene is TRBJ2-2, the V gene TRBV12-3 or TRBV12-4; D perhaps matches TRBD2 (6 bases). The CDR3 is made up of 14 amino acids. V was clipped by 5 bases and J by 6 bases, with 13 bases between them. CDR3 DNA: TGTGCCAGCAGTAGGGACTCCTACGCCGGGGAGCTGTTTTTT. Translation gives CASSRDSYAGELFF.

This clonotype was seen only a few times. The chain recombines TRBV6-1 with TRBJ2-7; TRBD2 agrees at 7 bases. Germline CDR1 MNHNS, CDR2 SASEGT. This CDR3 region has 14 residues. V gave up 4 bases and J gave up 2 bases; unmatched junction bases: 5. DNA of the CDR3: TGTGCCAGCAGTGTCCTAGCGGAGGCCTACGAGCAGTACTTC. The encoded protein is CASSVLAEAYEQYF.

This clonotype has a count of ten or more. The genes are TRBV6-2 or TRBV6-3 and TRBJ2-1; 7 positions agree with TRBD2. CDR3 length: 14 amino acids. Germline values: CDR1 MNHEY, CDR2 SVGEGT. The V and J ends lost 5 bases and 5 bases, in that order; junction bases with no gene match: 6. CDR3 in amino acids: CASSRLAANNEQFF. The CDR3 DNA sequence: TGTGCCAGCAGTCGGCTAGCGGCAAACAATGAGCAGTTCTTC.

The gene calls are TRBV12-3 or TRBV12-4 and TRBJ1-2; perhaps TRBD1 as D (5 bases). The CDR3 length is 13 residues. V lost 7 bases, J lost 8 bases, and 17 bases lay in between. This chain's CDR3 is CASIEPPGKGYTF. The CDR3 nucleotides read TGTGCCAGCATCGAGCCCCCAGGGAAGGGCTACACCTTC.

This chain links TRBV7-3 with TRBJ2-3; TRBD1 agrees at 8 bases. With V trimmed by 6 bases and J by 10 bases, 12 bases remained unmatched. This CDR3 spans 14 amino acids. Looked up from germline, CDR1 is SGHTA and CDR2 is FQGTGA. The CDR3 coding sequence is TGTGCCAGCAGTAACATCGCCGAGACAGGGGCGCAGTATTTT. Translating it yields CASSNIAETGAQYF. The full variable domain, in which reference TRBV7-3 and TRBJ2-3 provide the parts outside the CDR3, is GAGVSQTPSNKVTEKGKYVELRCDPISGHTALYWYRQSLGQGPEFLIYFQGTGAADDSGLPNDRFFAVRPEGSVSTLKIQRTERGDSAVYLCASSNIAETGAQYFGPGTRLTVL.

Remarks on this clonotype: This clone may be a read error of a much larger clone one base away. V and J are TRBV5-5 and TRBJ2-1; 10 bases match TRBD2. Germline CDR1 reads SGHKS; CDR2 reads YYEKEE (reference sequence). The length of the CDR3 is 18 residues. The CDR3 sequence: CDSRFELAGSRSYNEQFF. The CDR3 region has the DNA TGTGACAGCAGGTTTGAACTAGCGGGATCTCGCTCCTACAATGAGCAGTTCTTC.

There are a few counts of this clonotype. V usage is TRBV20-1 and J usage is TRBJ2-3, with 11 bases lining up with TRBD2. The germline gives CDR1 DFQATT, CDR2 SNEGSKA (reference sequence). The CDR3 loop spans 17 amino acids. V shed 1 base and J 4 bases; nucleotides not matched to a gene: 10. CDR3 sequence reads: CSARVPSLAGGSDTQYF. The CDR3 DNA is TGCAGTGCTAGAGTCCCTAGTCTAGCGGGAGGTTCAGATACGCAGTATTTT.

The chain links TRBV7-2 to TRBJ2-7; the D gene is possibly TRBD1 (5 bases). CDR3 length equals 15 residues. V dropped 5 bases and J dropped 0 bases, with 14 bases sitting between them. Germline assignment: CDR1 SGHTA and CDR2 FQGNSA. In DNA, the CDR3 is TGTGCCAGCAGCGGTCAGGGTGGAATCTCCTACGAGCAGTACTTC. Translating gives CASSGQGGISYEQYF. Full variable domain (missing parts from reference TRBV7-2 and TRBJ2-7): GAGVSQSPSNKVTEKGKDVELRCDPISGHTALYWYRQSLGQGLEFLIYFQGNSAPDKSGLPSDRFSAERTGGSVSTLTIQRTQQEDSAVYLCASSGQGGISYEQYFGPGTRLTVT.

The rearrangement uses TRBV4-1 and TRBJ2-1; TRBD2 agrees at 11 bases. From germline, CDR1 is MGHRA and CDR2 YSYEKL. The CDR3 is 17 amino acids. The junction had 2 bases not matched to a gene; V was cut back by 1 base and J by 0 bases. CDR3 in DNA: TGCGCCAGCAGCCAAGGTCTAGCGGGGGGCTCCTACAATGAGCAGTTCTTC. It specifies CASSQGLAGGSYNEQFF.

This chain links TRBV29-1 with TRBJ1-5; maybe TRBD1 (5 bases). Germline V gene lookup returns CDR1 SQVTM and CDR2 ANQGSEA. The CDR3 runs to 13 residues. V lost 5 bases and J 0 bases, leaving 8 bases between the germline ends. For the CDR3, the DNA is TGCAGCGTTAGACAGAGTAGCAATCAGCCCCAGCATTTT. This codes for CSVRQSSNQPQHF.

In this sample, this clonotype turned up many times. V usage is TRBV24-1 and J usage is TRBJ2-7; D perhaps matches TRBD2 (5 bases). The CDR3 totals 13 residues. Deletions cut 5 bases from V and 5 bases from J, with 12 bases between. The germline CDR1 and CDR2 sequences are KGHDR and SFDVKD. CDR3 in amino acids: CATSAPDLNEQYF. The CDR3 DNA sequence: TGTGCCACCAGTGCCCCGGACTTGAACGAGCAGTACTTC.

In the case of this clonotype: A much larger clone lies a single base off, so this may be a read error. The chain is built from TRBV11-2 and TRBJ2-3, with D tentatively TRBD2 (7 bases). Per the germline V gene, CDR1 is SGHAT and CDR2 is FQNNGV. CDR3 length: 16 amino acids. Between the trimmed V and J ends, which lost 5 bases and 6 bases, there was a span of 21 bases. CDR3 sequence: CASSNRWGGAIDTQYF. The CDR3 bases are TGTGCCAGCAGCAACCGATGGGGGGGCGCGATCGATACGCAGTATTTT.

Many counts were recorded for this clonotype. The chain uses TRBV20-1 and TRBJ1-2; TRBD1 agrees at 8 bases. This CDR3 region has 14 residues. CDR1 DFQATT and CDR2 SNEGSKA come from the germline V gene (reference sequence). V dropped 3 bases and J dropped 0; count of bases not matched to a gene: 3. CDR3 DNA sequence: TGCAGTGCTAGTTCGGACAGGGCTAACTATGGCTACACCTTC. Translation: CSASSDRANYGYTF.

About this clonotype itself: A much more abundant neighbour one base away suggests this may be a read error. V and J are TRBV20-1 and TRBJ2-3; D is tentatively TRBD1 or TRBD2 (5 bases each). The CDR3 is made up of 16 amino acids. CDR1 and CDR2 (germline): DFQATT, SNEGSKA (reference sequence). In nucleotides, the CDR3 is TGCTGTGCCAGATACGGTGTCGGGGCGAGCACAGATACGCAGTATTTT. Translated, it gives CCARYGVGASTDTQYF.

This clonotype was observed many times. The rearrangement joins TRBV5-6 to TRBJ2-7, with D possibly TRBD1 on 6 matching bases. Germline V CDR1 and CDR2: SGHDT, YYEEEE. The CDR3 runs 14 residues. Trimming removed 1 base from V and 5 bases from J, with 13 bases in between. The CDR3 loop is CASSLPGRGNEQYF. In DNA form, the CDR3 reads TGTGCCAGCAGCTTGCCTGGCAGGGGTAACGAGCAGTACTTC.

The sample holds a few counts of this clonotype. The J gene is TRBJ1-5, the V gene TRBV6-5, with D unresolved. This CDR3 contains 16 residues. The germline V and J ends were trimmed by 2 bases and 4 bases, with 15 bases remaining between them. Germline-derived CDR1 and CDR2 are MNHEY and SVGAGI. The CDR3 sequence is CASSYEQKLGNQPQHF. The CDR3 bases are TGTGCCAGCAGTTACGAACAGAAATTGGGGAATCAGCCCCAGCATTTT.

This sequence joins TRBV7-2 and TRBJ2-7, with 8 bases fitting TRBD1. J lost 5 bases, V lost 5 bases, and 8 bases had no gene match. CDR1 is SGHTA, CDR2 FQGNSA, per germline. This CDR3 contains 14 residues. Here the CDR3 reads CASSPGQASNEQYF. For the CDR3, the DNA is TGTGCCAGCAGCCCGGGACAGGCGAGCAACGAGCAGTACTTC.

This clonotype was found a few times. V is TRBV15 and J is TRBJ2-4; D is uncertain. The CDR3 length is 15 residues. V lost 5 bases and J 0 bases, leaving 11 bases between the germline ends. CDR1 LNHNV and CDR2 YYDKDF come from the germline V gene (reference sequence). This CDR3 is CATSPRVLAKNIQYF. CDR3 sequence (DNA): TGTGCCACCAGCCCAAGGGTTCTAGCCAAAAACATTCAGTACTTC.

In DNA, the CDR3 is TGTGCCAGCAGCTTAGATGTGACAGCCAACAATGAGCAGTTCTTC. It is translated as CASSLDVTANNEQFF. The rearrangement uses TRBV11-3 and TRBJ2-1; weak D call: TRBD1 (5 bases). Germline CDR1 reads SGHNT; CDR2 reads YENEEA. The ends were cut back, 0 bases at V and 5 bases at J, with 11 bases in the middle. This CDR3 has 15 amino acids.

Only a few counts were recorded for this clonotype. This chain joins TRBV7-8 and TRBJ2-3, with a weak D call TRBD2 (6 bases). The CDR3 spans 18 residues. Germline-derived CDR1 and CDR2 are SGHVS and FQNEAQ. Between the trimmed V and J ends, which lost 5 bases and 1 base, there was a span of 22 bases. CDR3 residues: CASSRKRAPRGGTDTQYF. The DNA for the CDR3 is TGTGCCAGCAGCCGGAAGCGGGCCCCCCGAGGGGGCACAGATACGCAGTATTTT.

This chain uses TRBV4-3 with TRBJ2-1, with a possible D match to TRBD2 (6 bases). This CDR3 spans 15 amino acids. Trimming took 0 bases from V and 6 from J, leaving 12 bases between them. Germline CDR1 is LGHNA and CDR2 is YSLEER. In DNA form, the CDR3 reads TGCGCCAGCAGCCAAGAAAGGGACGGGAGCAATGAGCAGTTCTTC. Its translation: CASSQERDGSNEQFF.